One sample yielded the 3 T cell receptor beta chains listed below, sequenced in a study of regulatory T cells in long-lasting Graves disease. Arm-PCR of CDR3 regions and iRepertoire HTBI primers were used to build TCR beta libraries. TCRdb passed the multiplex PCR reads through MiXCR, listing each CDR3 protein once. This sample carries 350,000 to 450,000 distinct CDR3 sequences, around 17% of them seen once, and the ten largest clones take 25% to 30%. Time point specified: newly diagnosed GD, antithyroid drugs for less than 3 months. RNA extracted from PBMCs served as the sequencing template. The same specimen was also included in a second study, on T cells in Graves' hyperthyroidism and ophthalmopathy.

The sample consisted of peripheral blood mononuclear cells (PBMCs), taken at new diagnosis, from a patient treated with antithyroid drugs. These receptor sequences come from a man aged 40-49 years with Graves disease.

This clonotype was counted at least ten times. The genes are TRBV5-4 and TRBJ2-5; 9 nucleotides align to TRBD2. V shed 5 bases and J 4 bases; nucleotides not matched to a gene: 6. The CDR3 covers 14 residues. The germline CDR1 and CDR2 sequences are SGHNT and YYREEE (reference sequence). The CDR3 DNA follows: TGTGCCAGCAGTGCGGGGGGGCCGTCAGAGACCCAGTACTTC. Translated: CASSAGGPSETQYF.

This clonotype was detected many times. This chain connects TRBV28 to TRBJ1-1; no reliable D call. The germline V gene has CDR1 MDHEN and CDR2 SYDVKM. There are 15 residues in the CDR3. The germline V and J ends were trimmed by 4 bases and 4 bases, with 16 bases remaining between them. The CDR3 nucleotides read TGTGCCAGCAGTTCTCGGCCGGGGTTGGGCACTGAAGCTTTCTTT. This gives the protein CASSSRPGLGTEAFF.

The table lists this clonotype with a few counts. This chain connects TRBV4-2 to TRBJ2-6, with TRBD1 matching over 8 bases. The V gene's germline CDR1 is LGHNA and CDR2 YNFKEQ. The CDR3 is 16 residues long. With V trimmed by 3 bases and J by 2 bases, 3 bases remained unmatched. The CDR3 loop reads CASSQQGAAGANVLTF. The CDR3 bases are TGTGCCAGCAGCCAGCAGGGGGCTGCTGGGGCCAACGTCCTGACTTTC.